The clone carrying this T cell receptor (beta chain) came up many times. What it binds is unknown. The sample comes from a study of T cells after yellow fever vaccination. The germline V gene has CDR1 SGHTA and CDR2 FQGNSA. V was cut by 4 bases and J by 1 base, with 7 bases left in between. The CDR3 is 14 residues long. General observations from the study: Post-booster samples contained most primary-vaccination clones (approximately 95% CD4, about 90% CD8). A small share of clonotypes appeared in both CD4 and CD8 compartments.

TCRdb independently ran MiXCR on the 5' RACE reads; one entry per CDR3 protein. The sample has roughly 520,000 distinct CDR3 sequences; around a fifth are singletons. Source: PBMCs, taken roughly 23 days after the first yellow fever vaccination. The TCR comes from a man aged 18-30 years who received the YFV17D yellow fever vaccine. The genes are TRBV7-2 and TRBJ2-2, with D possibly being TRBD2 (5 bases). The DNA for the CDR3 is TGTGCCAGCAGCTCGGGGATGAACACCGGGGAGCTGTTTTTT. This codes for CASSSGMNTGELFF.